Listed below are T cell receptor beta chains from one sample, sequenced in a study of OX40 agonist ivuxolimab in advanced cancers. Repertoires were generated with immunoSEQ multiplex PCR, while TCRdb's copy carries only in-frame clones and drops some. The sample shows approximately 21,000 clones, 65% to 90% of them seen only once. The material sequenced was CD4+ or CD8+ T cells sorted from blood, taken in a trial of the OX40 agonist ivuxolimab. The receptor source for this set is an adult with an advanced solid tumor such as melanoma, head and neck, liver or kidney cancer. Each CDR3 is given with its conserved first and last residue. The D gene is left open where the match is weak. Not every row has a clone size; where given, it reads once, few, many or a size class.

V gene: TRBV5-4
J gene: TRBJ2-1
clone size: few
D gene: .
CDR3 protein: CASSWTVGDNEQFF
CDR3 DNA: TGTGCCAGCAGCTGGACGGTCGGAGACAATGAGCAGTTCTTC

V gene: TRBV5-1
J gene: TRBJ2-2
clone size: .
D gene: TRBD2
CDR3 protein: CAKLSWRGGGPNTGELFF
CDR3 DNA: TGCGCCAAATTAAGTTGGCGGGGGGGCGGACCGAACACCGGGGAGCTGTTTTTT

V gene: TRBV7-9
J gene: TRBJ2-7
clone size: .
D gene: TRBD1
CDR3 protein: CASSLGTGVINEQYF
CDR3 DNA: TGTGCCAGCAGCTTAGGGACAGGGGTCATTAACGAGCAGTACTTC

V gene: TRBV7-9
J gene: TRBJ1-2
clone size: .
D gene: .
CDR3 protein: CASSLIGVYTF
CDR3 DNA: TGTGCCAGCAGCTTAATCGGGGTATACACCTTC

V gene: TRBV9
J gene: TRBJ1-1
clone size: .
D gene: .
CDR3 protein: CASSVEGVGMNTEAFF
CDR3 DNA: TGTGCCAGCAGCGTAGAGGGGGTGGGGATGAACACTGAAGCTTTCTTT

V gene: TRBV5-1
J gene: TRBJ1-1
clone size: .
D gene: .
CDR3 protein: CASSLEVGAEAFF
CDR3 DNA: TGCGCCAGCAGCTTGGAGGTGGGAGCTGAAGCTTTCTTT

V gene: TRBV21-1
J gene: TRBJ2-6
clone size: .
D gene: .
CDR3 protein: CASSGEPGHRSGANVLTF
CDR3 DNA: TGTGCCAGCAGCGGGGAGCCGGGACACCGCTCTGGGGCCAACGTCCTGACTTTC

V gene: TRBV16
J gene: TRBJ2-7
clone size: .
D gene: .
CDR3 protein: CASSQLHLLYYEQYF
CDR3 DNA: TGTGCCAGCAGCCAATTGCATCTCCTTTACTACGAGCAGTACTTC

V gene: TRBV7-8
J gene: TRBJ2-1
clone size: .
D gene: .
CDR3 protein: CASSLHRNNEQFF
CDR3 DNA: TGTGCCAGCAGCTTGCACAGGAACAATGAGCAGTTCTTC

V gene: TRBV6-1
J gene: TRBJ2-2
clone size: .
D gene: .
CDR3 protein: CASTRGIDTGELFF
CDR3 DNA: TGTGCCAGCACCCGGGGGATAGACACCGGGGAGCTGTTTTTT

V gene: TRBV5-8
J gene: TRBJ2-1
clone size: once
D gene: .
CDR3 protein: CASSLLASGEQFF
CDR3 DNA: TGTGCCAGCAGCCTTCTAGCATCGGGTGAGCAGTTCTTC

V gene: TRBV7-9
J gene: TRBJ2-7
clone size: .
D gene: TRBD2
CDR3 protein: CASSLGVLASGYEQYF
CDR3 DNA: TGTGCCAGCAGCTTGGGGGTCCTGGCTAGCGGTTACGAGCAGTACTTC

V gene: TRBV6-5
J gene: TRBJ2-1
clone size: .
D gene: .
CDR3 protein: CASSISENNEQFF
CDR3 DNA: TGTGCCAGCAGTATTAGCGAGAACAATGAGCAGTTCTTC

V gene: TRBV6-5
J gene: TRBJ2-3
clone size: few
D gene: TRBD2
CDR3 protein: CASSLSGSWADTQYF
CDR3 DNA: TGTGCCAGCAGTCTTAGCGGGAGTTGGGCAGATACGCAGTATTTT

V gene: TRBV28
J gene: TRBJ2-2
clone size: .
D gene: TRBD1
CDR3 protein: CASSTDRAGGELFF
CDR3 DNA: TGTGCCAGCAGTACGGACAGGGCAGGCGGGGAGCTGTTTTTT

V gene: TRBV5-4
J gene: TRBJ2-3
clone size: .
D gene: .
CDR3 protein: CASSLYRSFSTDTQYF
CDR3 DNA: TGTGCCAGCAGTCTATACAGGAGTTTTAGCACAGATACGCAGTATTTT

V gene: TRBV5-1
J gene: TRBJ1-6
clone size: .
D gene: .
CDR3 protein: CASSLEPNSPLHF
CDR3 DNA: TGCGCCAGCAGCTTGGAGCCTAATTCACCCCTCCACTTT

V gene: TRBV7-9
J gene: TRBJ1-1
clone size: .
D gene: .
CDR3 protein: CASILVPHENTEAFF
CDR3 DNA: TGTGCCAGCATCCTTGTACCCCATGAGAACACTGAAGCTTTCTTT

V gene: TRBV27
J gene: TRBJ2-3
clone size: .
D gene: .
CDR3 protein: CASSVPPLTDTQYF
CDR3 DNA: TGTGCCAGCAGTGTTCCCCCCCTCACAGATACGCAGTATTTT

V gene: TRBV6-5
J gene: TRBJ2-5
clone size: .
D gene: TRBD1
CDR3 protein: CASSRTTGSSETQYF
CDR3 DNA: TGTGCCAGCAGTCGCACGACAGGGAGTAGTGAGACCCAGTACTTC

V gene: TRBV27
J gene: TRBJ2-2
clone size: .
D gene: .
CDR3 protein: CASGYRENTGELFF
CDR3 DNA: TGTGCCAGCGGATACAGGGAGAACACCGGGGAGCTGTTTTTT

V gene: TRBV7-3
J gene: TRBJ2-3
clone size: few
D gene: TRBD2
CDR3 protein: CASSSGTSVSTDTQYF
CDR3 DNA: TGTGCCAGCAGCAGCGGGACTAGCGTAAGCACAGATACGCAGTATTTT

V gene: TRBV15
J gene: TRBJ2-2
clone size: .
D gene: TRBD2
CDR3 protein: CATSRAPSGRTGELFF
CDR3 DNA: TGTGCCACCAGCAGAGCGCCTAGCGGGAGAACCGGGGAGCTGTTTTTT

V gene: TRBV7-8
J gene: TRBJ2-5
clone size: .
D gene: TRBD2
CDR3 protein: CASSPWTGGETQYF
CDR3 DNA: TGTGCCAGCAGCCCCTGGACCGGGGGGGAGACCCAGTACTTC

V gene: TRBV30
J gene: TRBJ2-2
clone size: .
D gene: TRBD2
CDR3 protein: CAWRASTSFDLAGGARIGGELFF
CDR3 DNA: TGTGCCTGGAGGGCCTCCACCTCCTTTGATCTAGCGGGAGGGGCCCGGATTGGCGGGGAGCTGTTTTTT

V gene: TRBV11-2
J gene: TRBJ2-1
clone size: .
D gene: TRBD2
CDR3 protein: CASSLWGEGTYNEQFF
CDR3 DNA: TGTGCCAGCAGCCTTTGGGGGGAGGGGACCTACAATGAGCAGTTCTTC

V gene: TRBV7-9
J gene: TRBJ1-1
clone size: .
D gene: .
CDR3 protein: CASSLGVGGDEAFF
CDR3 DNA: TGTGCCAGCAGCTTAGGGGTCGGCGGAGATGAAGCTTTCTTT

V gene: TRBV28
J gene: TRBJ2-4
clone size: .
D gene: .
CDR3 protein: CASSLAARWTAKNIQYF
CDR3 DNA: TGTGCCAGCAGTTTAGCGGCCCGGTGGACAGCCAAAAACATTCAGTACTTC

V gene: TRBV6-1
J gene: TRBJ2-1
clone size: .
D gene: .
CDR3 protein: CASSEAWDWAYNEQFF
CDR3 DNA: TGTGCCAGCAGTGAAGCTTGGGACTGGGCATACAATGAGCAGTTCTTC

V gene: TRBV30
J gene: TRBJ1-2
clone size: .
D gene: TRBD1
CDR3 protein: CAFFPGTAFGYTF
CDR3 DNA: TGTGCCTTCTTTCCCGGGACAGCGTTTGGCTACACCTTC

V gene: TRBV19
J gene: TRBJ1-2
clone size: few
D gene: .
CDR3 protein: CASRDEGRSYTF
CDR3 DNA: TGTGCCAGTAGAGATGAGGGGAGGAGCTACACCTTC

V gene: TRBV7-6
J gene: TRBJ1-2
clone size: .
D gene: .
CDR3 protein: CASSLGAGDGYTF
CDR3 DNA: TGTGCCAGCAGCTTAGGGGCAGGGGATGGCTACACCTTC

V gene: TRBV2
J gene: TRBJ2-7
clone size: .
D gene: .
CDR3 protein: CASSEAEGFAYEQYF
CDR3 DNA: TGTGCCAGCAGTGAAGCGGAGGGGTTTGCCTACGAGCAGTACTTC

V gene: TRBV18
J gene: TRBJ2-7
clone size: .
D gene: .
CDR3 protein: CASSPPGRRGYEQYF
CDR3 DNA: TGTGCCAGCTCACCACCGGGACGGAGGGGGTACGAGCAGTACTTC

V gene: TRBV6-5
J gene: TRBJ1-2
clone size: .
D gene: .
CDR3 protein: CASSSAETRMEYGYTF
CDR3 DNA: TGTGCCAGCAGTTCCGCCGAGACGAGGATGGAGTATGGCTACACCTTC

V gene: TRBV27
J gene: TRBJ1-2
clone size: once
D gene: TRBD1
CDR3 protein: CASSNRQGANYGYTF
CDR3 DNA: TGTGCCAGCAGTAATAGACAGGGGGCAAACTATGGCTACACCTTC